What follows are 22 T cell receptor beta chains derived from one specimen sequenced in a study of tumor-infiltrating lymphocytes in primary liver carcinoma. The tissue used was unsorted bulk material of roughly 17-34 mg. RNA and DNA were co-extracted from it with the AllPrep DNA/RNA mini kit. The investigators made TCR beta cDNA from about 0.45 ug total RNA, using a constant-region primer. Employing slightly modified ARM-PCR, three nested multiplex PCR rounds were run, and these gave rise to the TCR beta libraries. For approximately 9 cycles apiece, the opening two PCR rounds ran with TRBV1-TRBV30 forward primers and a C-beta reverse primer. A single record per CDR3 protein comes from TCRdb applying MiXCR to the multiplex PCR reads. The table lists some 21,000 distinct CDR3 sequences, 75% to 80% of them singletons. Specimen: liver tumor tissue from sampling region 1. Subset in this sample: tumor region T1, superior pole. The receptors were gathered from a young woman with primary liver carcinoma and hepatitis B virus infection.

The rearrangement links TRBV11-2 to TRBJ2-7, with D possibly matching TRBD2 (5 bases). Germline lookup yields CDR1 SGHAT and CDR2 FQNNGV. The V gene lost 10 bases and the J gene lost 7 bases, with 20 bases spanning the gap. This CDR3 is built from 13 residues. This CDR3 is CATKIPGNYEQYF. CDR3 DNA: TGTGCCACCAAGATTCCGGGGAACTATGAGCAGTACTTC.

In the case of this clonotype: Germline and junction disagree at one end, which may indicate a read error. This chain links TRBV4-3 with TRBJ2-1; no clear D. The CDR3 length is 16 residues. The germline CDR1 and CDR2 sequences are LGHNA and YSLEER. The CDR3 nucleotides are TGCGCTAGTAGCCAAGATACCTTAAGCTCCTACAATGAGCAGTTATTC. Translating gives CASSQDTLSSYNEQLF.

The V and J genes are TRBV6-1 and TRBJ1-1; D is ambiguous. The germline gives CDR1 MNHNS, CDR2 SASEGT. The V and J ends lost 1 base and 1 base respectively, with 7 bases between them. This CDR3 spans 14 amino acids. DNA of the CDR3: TGTGCCAGCAGTGAAGTCGTGGGGAACACTGAAGCTTTCTTT. This codes for CASSEVVGNTEAFF.

This clonotype has more than one count but fewer than ten. For the CDR3, the DNA is TGTGCCAGCAGCTTAGATAGTAGCTCCTACAATGAGCAGTTCTTC. Residues: CASSLDSSSYNEQFF. The chain employs TRBV11-2 and TRBJ2-1; D is unresolved. The germline V gene has CDR1 SGHAT and CDR2 FQNNGV. CDR3 size: 15 residues. V gave up 0 bases and J gave up 0 bases, with 6 bases separating them. The full variable domain, with the rest looked up from reference TRBV11-2 and TRBJ2-1, is EAGVAQSPRYKIIEKRQSVAFWCNPISGHATLYWYQQILGQGPKLLIQFQNNGVVDDSQLPKDRFSAERLKGVDSTLKIQPAKLEDSAVYLCASSLDSSSYNEQFFGPGTRLTVL.

The gene calls are TRBV7-8 and TRBJ2-1; 10 bases line up with TRBD1. This CDR3 comprises 16 residues. Per germline, CDR1 SGHVS and CDR2 FQNEAQ. V shed 1 base, J shed 7 bases, and the junction held 7 bases outside the gene matches. As DNA, the CDR3 is TGTGCCAGCAGCTTAGGCTGGGACAGGGGACAGAATGAGCAGTTCTTC. Its translation is CASSLGWDRGQNEQFF.

Remarks on this clonotype: Compared with germline, one end of the junction differs, possibly owing to a read error. The chain carries TRBV6-1 and TRBJ1-1; a possible D gene is TRBD1 (5 bases). The germline CDR1 and CDR2 sequences are MNHNS and SASEGT. This CDR3 is 14 amino acids long. CDR3 region: CASSVDKGYTEDFF. CDR3 nucleotides: TGTGCCAGCAGTGTCGATAAGGGGTACACTGAAGATTTCTTT.

Regarding this clonotype: A junction boundary mismatches the germline segment, possibly from a read error. V is TRBV11-2 and J is TRBJ1-2; no clear D gene. The CDR3 spans 14 residues. Per germline, CDR1 SGHAT and CDR2 FQNNGV. This chain's CDR3 is CASSLMEANYDYTF. The DNA for the CDR3 is TGTGCCAGCAGCTTAATGGAAGCCAACTATGACTACACCTTC.

Of note for this clonotype: The junction differs from germline at one of its ends, possibly a read error. The J gene is TRBJ2-1, the V gene TRBV11-2; D perhaps matches TRBD1 (5 bases). Per the germline V gene, CDR1 is SGHAT and CDR2 is FQNNGV. This CDR3 comprises 11 residues. The CDR3 bases are TGTGACAGTCGACAGCTTAATGAGCAATTCTTC. Encoded protein: CDSRQLNEQFF.

The chain links TRBV11-3 to TRBJ2-1, with 14 nucleotides matching TRBD2. Trimming took 11 bases from V and 8 from J; bases not matched to a gene: 11. Germline V gene lookup returns CDR1 SGHNT and CDR2 YENEEA. CDR3 length: 15 amino acids. The CDR3 region is CAGSRLAGGRYEQFF. For the CDR3, the DNA is TGTGCCGGGAGCCGACTAGCGGGGGGGAGGTATGAGCAGTTCTTC. The full variable domain, rest sourced from reference TRBV11-3 and TRBJ2-1, is EAGVVQSPRYKIIEKKQPVAFWCNPISGHNTLYWYLQNLGQGPELLIRYENEEAVDDSQLPKDRFSAERLKGVDSTLKIQPAELGDSAVYLCAGSRLAGGRYEQFFGPGTRLTVL.

As concerns this clonotype: The junction does not match germline at one end; this may be a read error. The rearrangement uses TRBV11-2 and TRBJ2-1, with 11 positions matching TRBD2. From germline, CDR1 is SGHAT and CDR2 FQNNGV. This CDR3 comprises 16 residues. The CDR3 sequence is CVSSTSLAGGYNEQLF. The CDR3 DNA reads TGTGTCAGCAGCACCTCTCTAGCGGGAGGATACAATGAGCAACTCTTC.

On this clonotype itself: Compared with germline, one end of the junction differs, possibly owing to a read error. The chain links TRBV7-9 to TRBJ2-5; TRBD1 aligns across 7 bases. The CDR3 is made up of 17 amino acids. Germline V gives CDR1 SEHNR, CDR2 FQNEAQ (reference sequence). The CDR3 here is CASNFGVTGVGKETQYF. Here the CDR3 DNA reads TGTGCCAGCAACTTTGGGGTAACAGGGGTAGGGAAGGAGACTCAGTACTTC.

On this clonotype itself: Germline and junction disagree at one end, which may indicate a read error. V usage is TRBV25-1 and J usage is TRBJ2-2; no clear D. Germline CDR1 reads MGHDK; CDR2 reads SYGVNS. This CDR3 has 16 amino acids. The CDR3 reads CALHGTSSPYTGELLF. In DNA form, the CDR3 reads TGTGCCCTTCATGGCACTTCGTCGCCTTACACCGGTGAGCTGTTATTT.

This clonotype showed up just once. The CDR3 end shows no conserved phenylalanine or tryptophan, and so a read error is likely. V is TRBV7-9 and J is TRBJ2-1; 11 bases map to TRBD2. Germline CDR1 and CDR2: SEHNR and FQNEAQ (reference sequence). This CDR3 comprises 14 residues. This chain's CDR3 is CASSLDLAGGMQFL. CDR3 coding DNA: TGTGCCAGTAGCTTAGATTTAGCGGGAGGGATGCAGTTCCTC.

This clonotype was picked up one time. V is TRBV5-5 and J is TRBJ2-4, with 7 bases lining up with TRBD2. The J segment lost 11 bases and the V segment lost 2 bases, leaving 19 bases of the junction unmatched. The CDR3 extends over 17 amino acids. Germline-derived CDR1 and CDR2 are SGHKS and YYEKEE (reference sequence). In nucleotides, the CDR3 is TGTGCCAGCAGCTTAGTAGGAATGAGGGAGGGGTCGGACGTTCAGTACTTC. It translates to CASSLVGMREGSDVQYF.

There are a few counts of this clonotype. The gene calls are TRBV5-1 and TRBJ2-1, with D uncertain. CDR3 length equals 11 residues. Germline V gene data show CDR1 as SGHRS and CDR2 as YFSETQ. Trimming removed 2 bases at V and 8 bases at J, with 5 bases between. The DNA for the CDR3 is TGCGCCAGCAGCTTATTGGATGAGCAGTTCTTC. This gives the protein CASSLLDEQFF.

About this clonotype: This likely comes from a read error, as the CDR3 has no conserved phenylalanine or tryptophan at its end. It is unclear where the CDR3 begins or ends on the DNA, so no DNA is shown, and the CDR3 is as TCRdb lists it. The V gene is TRBV10-3, the J gene TRBJ2-1. The CDR3 has 13 residues if both end residues are counted. The V gene's germline CDR1 is ENHRY and CDR2 SYGVKD. CDR3 region: CAISGSRNNEQLL.

A word on this clonotype: One base away lies a much larger clone, so this may be a sequencing read error. The chain employs TRBV15 and TRBJ2-5; D remains unclear. The V gene lost 3 bases and the J gene lost 7 bases, with 12 bases spanning the gap. This CDR3 has 13 amino acids. From germline, CDR1 is LNHNV and CDR2 YYDKDF (reference sequence). The chain's CDR3 is CATSSSPKGTQYF. The CDR3 region has the DNA TGTGCCACCAGCAGCTCCCCTAAAGGGACCCAGTACTTC.

Concerning this clonotype: The missing conserved phenylalanine or tryptophan at the end of this CDR3 makes a read error likely. The chain employs TRBV11-3 and TRBJ2-1, with D possibly being TRBD1 or TRBD2 (7 bases each). Germline CDR1 SGHNT, CDR2 YENEEA. Deletions cut 8 bases from V and 8 bases from J, with 22 bases between. The CDR3 extends over 15 amino acids. CDR3 DNA: TGTGCCAGCTGCCGACTAGCAGGGGGGGGGTATGAGCAGTTCTCT. Translation: CASCRLAGGGYEQFS.

For this clonotype: A read error may produce the germline difference seen at one junction end. This sequence joins TRBV11-3 and TRBJ1-6; D unclear. Germline CDR1 is SGHNT and CDR2 is YENEEA. There are 15 residues in the CDR3. As DNA, the CDR3 is TGTGCCTGTAGCTTTAGGTGGAGCTATAATTCACCCCTCCGCTTT. Amino acids: CACSFRWSYNSPLRF. The whole variable domain, remainder taken from reference TRBV11-3 and TRBJ1-6, is EAGVVQSPRYKIIEKKQPVAFWCNPISGHNTLYWYLQNLGQGPELLIRYENEEAVDDSQLPKDRFSAERLKGVDSTLKIQPAELGDSAVYLCACSFRWSYNSPLRFGNGTRLTVT.

A remark on this clonotype: One end of the junction fails to match germline, which may point to a read error. The chain recombines TRBV11-1 with TRBJ2-1; D is possibly TRBD1 (6 bases). This CDR3 contains 15 residues. Germline V CDR1 and CDR2: SGHAT, FQDESV (reference sequence). Here the CDR3 reads CARSLRQVSYNVQFF. CDR3 DNA: TGTGCCAGGAGCCTGAGACAGGTCTCCTACAATGTGCAGTTCTTC.

A word on this clonotype: The germline gene is not matched at one end of the junction; a read error may be the cause. This sequence joins TRBV10-3 and TRBJ2-7; no reliable D call. The CDR3 has 15 residues. In germline, CDR1 is ENHRY, CDR2 SYGVKD. The CDR3 sequence is CATSAPDMWSYEQYF. CDR3 DNA sequence: TGTGCCACCAGTGCCCCCGATATGTGGTCCTACGAGCAGTACTTC.

V is TRBV11-3 and J is TRBJ1-1, with TRBD1 identical over 8 bases. From germline, CDR1 is SGHNT and CDR2 YENEEA. CDR3 length: 14 residues. In DNA, the CDR3 is TGTATCGGCAGCCTAGAAACAGGGGGCACTGAAGCTTTCTTT. Encoded protein: CIGSLETGGTEAFF.